This TCR beta chain was sequenced during a study of T cell changes during pregnancy in multiple sclerosis. This clone is deemed medium-sized. Only in-frame clones appear in the TCRdb table, and some are missing; sequencing was by immunoSEQ multiplex PCR. Among roughly 24,000 clones listed, roughly 84% were seen once. Germline V lookup: CDR1 MNHNS, CDR2 SASEGT. V gave up 2 bases and J gave up 4 bases, with 14 bases separating them. This CDR3 region has 15 residues. The sequences come from CD8+ T cells from peripheral blood mononuclear cells, collected after pregnancy. The TCR comes from a female donor with multiple sclerosis, enrolled in a pregnancy study. The chain couples TRBV6-1 to TRBJ1-2, with D possibly being TRBD1 (5 bases). The DNA for the CDR3 is TGTGCCAGCAGTGAAAGCGATTCCGGGGGCTATGGCTACACCTTC. Translation: CASSESDSGGYGYTF.